The present TCR beta chain was sequenced within a study of cytomegalovirus exposure and HLA in healthy donors. Overall study results and limits: Sequencing depth across donors, presence/absence analyses assumed, was roughly uniform. The investigators catalogued about 170 TCR beta chains as cytomegalovirus-associated. Upon later analysis, HLA-associated TCR beta chains proved more clonally expanded than other, equally common chains.

As regards this clone: Its antigen is still unknown.

The primer mix had 60 Vbeta and 13 Jbeta primers. Sequencing used immunoSEQ multiplex PCR; TCRdb keeps in-frame clones, though not all of them. The data hold 65,000 to 90,000 clones, with over 60% observed a single time. The CDR3 length is 16 residues. The germline V gene encodes CDR1 MDHEN and CDR2 SYDVKM. V was clipped by 3 bases and J by 6 bases; unmatched bases: 10. The rearrangement joins TRBV28 to TRBJ2-3; 9 bases fit TRBD2. This clonotype was obtained from a man in his sixties in good health and CMV-seronegative. The sequenced sample was PBMCs. For the CDR3, the DNA is TGTGCCAGCAGTTTGGTGGGCGGGGGGGCTCCGGATACGCAGTATTTT. Protein: CASSLVGGGAPDTQYF.